This TCR beta chain was observed in a study of blood T cell repertoires in COVID-19 (dated by TCRdb to about 2020). Looking at the study overall: The collaborator samples originated in the United States, Italy and Spain and spanned the acute and convalescent phases of COVID-19. The material from the prospective study consisted of cDNA or gDNA derived from T cells, B-cell-depleted T cells, or PBMCs. The dataset comprised deeply sampled blood TCRbeta repertoires from subjects exposed to, actively infected with, or recovered from COVID-19. The repertoires were released in a freely available public database intended as a resource for research on the immune response to SARS-CoV-2. Samples came from the ongoing ImmuneRACE study (first 160 participants) plus 1,254 subjects from 6 global collaborators. Sample metadata almost always included a de-identified subject ID, COVID-19 status, age in years and sex. Where available, HLA class I and class II types were obtained from metadata supplied by the sample provider rather than from assay-based typing.

Findings and caveats that apply to the study as a whole: The amount of clinical and demographic metadata varied by source and participant and was provided uncurated.

TCRbeta CDR3 regions were amplified from genomic DNA using the immunoSEQ Assay, a bias-controlled multiplex PCR. As for the authors' bioinformatics: Within the assay, amplification of reference gene primers was used to estimate how many nucleated cells each sample contained. To quantify the absolute abundance of each unique TCRbeta CDR3 rearrangement, sequence reads were collapsed and filtered. Productive Simpson clonality was computed per sample as the square root of Simpson's diversity index over productive rearrangements. In its TCRdb copy, this immuneACCESS table keeps in-frame sequences only and misses some clones. Where compared with another copy, unresolved V genes explain less than half of these, and the others have no known cause. That table supplies the V and J calls and clone size; D and trimming were determined from the DNA. This sample lists some 87,000 clones; over 60% were detected once. 15% to 20% of the sample is taken by the ten largest.

Collaborating institutions collected whole blood in K2EDTA tubes following their own protocols. For TCRbeta analysis, collaborator samples were shipped as frozen whole blood, as isolated PBMCs, or as DNA extracted from either sample type. About this clone: What antigen it recognizes has not been identified. Nothing much larger sits one base from this clone, and base qualities are not available.

CDR1 is given as DFQATT and CDR2 as SNEGSKA, both from the germline V gene (reference sequence). V was cut back by 6 bases and J by 7 bases, leaving a gap of 9 bases between them. The CDR3 sequence holds 10 residues, the cysteine and phenylalanine included. CDR3 DNA is the only sequence kept; it has 30 bases, read in frame from the first base. The source of this sequence is a woman of 80 years or more with active or convalescent COVID-19. Rearrangement joined TRBV20-1 to TRBJ1-1; the D segment could be TRBD1, given 6 matching bases. The sequenced material came from peripheral blood. The nucleotides are TGCAGTGCCCTCAGGGGTGAAGCTTTCTTT. This gives the protein CSALRGEAFF.